The clone carrying this T cell receptor (beta chain) showed up many times. What it recognizes is unknown. The data were obtained in a study of T cells after yellow fever vaccination. TCRdb re-analysed the 5' RACE reads in MiXCR, keeping a single row per CDR3 protein. The sample comprises 500,000 to 650,000 distinct CDR3 sequences, 12% of which are singletons, and 14% to 15% rests with the top ten. Overall study findings and caveats: The bulk population could contribute abundant contaminating clonotypes to FACS-sorted repertoires. After the booster, about 95% of CD4 and more than 85% of CD8 primary-response clones were re-detected.

With 5 bases clipped from V and 3 bases from J, the junction kept 3 bases outside the gene matches. CDR1 is SGHTA and CDR2 is FQGNSA in the germline V gene. The CDR3 runs to 13 residues. This TCR was sampled from a man aged 25 to 40 who received the YFV17D yellow fever vaccine. V is TRBV7-2 and J is TRBJ1-2; 7 nucleotides agree with TRBD1. The specimen comprised PBMCs, sampled on the day of the yellow fever booster vaccination. CDR3 DNA sequence: TGTGCCAGCAGCAAAGACAGGGACTATGGCTACACCTTC. Its protein is CASSKDRDYGYTF.